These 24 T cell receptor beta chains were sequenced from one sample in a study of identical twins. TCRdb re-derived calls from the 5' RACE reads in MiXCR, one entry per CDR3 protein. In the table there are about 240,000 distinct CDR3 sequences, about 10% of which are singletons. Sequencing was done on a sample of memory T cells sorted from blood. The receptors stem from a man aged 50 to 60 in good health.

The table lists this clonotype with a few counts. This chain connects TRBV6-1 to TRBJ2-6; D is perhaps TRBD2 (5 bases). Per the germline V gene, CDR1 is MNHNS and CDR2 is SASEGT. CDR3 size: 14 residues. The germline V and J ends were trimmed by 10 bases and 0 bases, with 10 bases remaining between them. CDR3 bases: TGTGCCACCGTAGGGAGCTCTGGGGCCAACGTCCTGACTTTC. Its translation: CATVGSSGANVLTF.

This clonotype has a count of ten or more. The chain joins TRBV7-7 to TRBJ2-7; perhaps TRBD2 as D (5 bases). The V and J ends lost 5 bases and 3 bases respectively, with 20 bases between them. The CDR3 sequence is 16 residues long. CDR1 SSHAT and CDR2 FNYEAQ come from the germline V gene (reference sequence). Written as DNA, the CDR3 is TGTGCCAGCAGCCCGATGGGAAAGGCGGGTTTCTACGAGCAGTACTTC. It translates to CASSPMGKAGFYEQYF.

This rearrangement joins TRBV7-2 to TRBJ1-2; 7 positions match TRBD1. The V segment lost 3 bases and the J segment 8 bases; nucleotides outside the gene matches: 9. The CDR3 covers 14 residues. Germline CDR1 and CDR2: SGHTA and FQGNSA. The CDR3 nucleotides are TGTGCCAGCAGCTTCGGGACAGCTCTTGGAGGCTACACCTTC. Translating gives CASSFGTALGGYTF.

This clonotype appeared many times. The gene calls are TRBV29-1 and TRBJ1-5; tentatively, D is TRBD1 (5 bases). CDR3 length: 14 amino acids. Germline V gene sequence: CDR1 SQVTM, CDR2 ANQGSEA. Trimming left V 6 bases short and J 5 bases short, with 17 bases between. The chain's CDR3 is CSVGGVGRDQPQHF. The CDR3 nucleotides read TGCAGCGTCGGAGGGGTGGGCAGGGATCAGCCCCAGCATTTT. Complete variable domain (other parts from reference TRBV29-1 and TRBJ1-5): SAVISQKPSRDICQRGTSLTIQCQVDSQVTMMFWYRQQPGQSLTLIATANQGSEATYESGFVIDKFPISRPNLTFSTLTVSNMSPEDSSIYLCSVGGVGRDQPQHFGDGTRLSIL.

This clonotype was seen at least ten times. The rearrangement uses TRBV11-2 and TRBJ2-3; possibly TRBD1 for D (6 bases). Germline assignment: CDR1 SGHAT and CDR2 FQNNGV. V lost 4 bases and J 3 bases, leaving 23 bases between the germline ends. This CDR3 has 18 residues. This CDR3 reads CASSSSSEGVIRTDTQYF. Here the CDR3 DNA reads TGTGCCAGCAGCTCGTCCTCAGAGGGGGTGATAAGAACAGATACGCAGTATTTT.

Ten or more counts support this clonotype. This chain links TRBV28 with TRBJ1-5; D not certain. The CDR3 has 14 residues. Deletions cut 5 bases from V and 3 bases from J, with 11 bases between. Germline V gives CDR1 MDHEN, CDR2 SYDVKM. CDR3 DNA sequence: TGTGCCAGCAGTCCGGAGGGTGCCAATCAGCCCCAGCATTTT. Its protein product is CASSPEGANQPQHF.

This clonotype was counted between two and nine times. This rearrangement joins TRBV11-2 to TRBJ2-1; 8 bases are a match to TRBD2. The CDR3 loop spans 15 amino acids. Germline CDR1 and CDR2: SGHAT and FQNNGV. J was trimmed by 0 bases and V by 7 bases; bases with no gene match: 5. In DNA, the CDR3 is TGTGCCAGCACCAGGCGGGGGGCCTCCTACAATGAGCAGTTCTTC. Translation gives CASTRRGASYNEQFF.

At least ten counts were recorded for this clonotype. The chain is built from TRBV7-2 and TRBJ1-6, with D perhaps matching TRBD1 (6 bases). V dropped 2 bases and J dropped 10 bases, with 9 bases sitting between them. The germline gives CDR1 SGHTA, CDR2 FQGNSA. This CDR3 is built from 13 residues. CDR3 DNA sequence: TGTGCCAGCAGCTTAAAAGGGGGATCACCCCTCCACTTT. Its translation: CASSLKGGSPLHF.

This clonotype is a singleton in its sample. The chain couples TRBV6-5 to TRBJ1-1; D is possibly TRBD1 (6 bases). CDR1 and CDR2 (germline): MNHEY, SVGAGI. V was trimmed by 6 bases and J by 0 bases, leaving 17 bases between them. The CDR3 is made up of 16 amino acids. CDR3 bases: TGTGCCAGCAGCTATGGGGAGGGGGGCCTGAACACTGAAGCTTTCTTT. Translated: CASSYGEGGLNTEAFF.

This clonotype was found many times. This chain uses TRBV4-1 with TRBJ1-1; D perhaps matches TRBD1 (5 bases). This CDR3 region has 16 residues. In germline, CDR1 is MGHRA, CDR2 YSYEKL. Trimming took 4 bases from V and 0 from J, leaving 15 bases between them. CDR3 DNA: TGCGCCAGCAGCCCCCGGACGGGGGGAATGAACACTGAAGCTTTCTTT. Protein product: CASSPRTGGMNTEAFF.

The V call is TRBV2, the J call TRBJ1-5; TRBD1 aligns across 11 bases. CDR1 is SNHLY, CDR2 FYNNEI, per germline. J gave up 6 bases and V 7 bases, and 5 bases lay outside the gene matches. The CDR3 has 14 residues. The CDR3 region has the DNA TGTGCCAGCACCAGGGACAGGGGGTCTCAGCCCCAGCATTTT. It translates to CASTRDRGSQPQHF.

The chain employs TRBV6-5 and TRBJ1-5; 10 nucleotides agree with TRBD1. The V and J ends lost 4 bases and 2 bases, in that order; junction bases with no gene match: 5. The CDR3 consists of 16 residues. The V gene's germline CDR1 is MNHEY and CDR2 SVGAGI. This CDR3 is CASSSHGQGGNQPQHF. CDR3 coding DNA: TGTGCCAGCAGTTCTCATGGACAGGGGGGCAATCAGCCCCAGCATTTT.

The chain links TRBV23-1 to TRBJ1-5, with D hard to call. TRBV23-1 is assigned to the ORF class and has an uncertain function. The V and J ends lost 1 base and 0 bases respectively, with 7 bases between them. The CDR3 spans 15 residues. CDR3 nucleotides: TGCGCCAGCAGTCAATTCAAAAATAGCAATCAGCCCCAGCATTTT. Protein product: CASSQFKNSNQPQHF.

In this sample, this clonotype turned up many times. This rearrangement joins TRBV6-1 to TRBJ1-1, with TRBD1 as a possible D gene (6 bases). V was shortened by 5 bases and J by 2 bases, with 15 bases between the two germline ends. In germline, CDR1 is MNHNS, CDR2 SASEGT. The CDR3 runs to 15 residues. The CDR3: CASSKPQGTNTEAFF. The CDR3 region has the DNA TGTGCCAGCAGTAAACCCCAGGGGACTAACACTGAAGCTTTCTTT.

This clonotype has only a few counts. CDR3 amino acids: CASSLSLAGGGETQYF. CDR3 bases: TGTGCCAGCAGTTTATCCTTAGCGGGAGGGGGCGAGACCCAGTACTTC. The gene calls are TRBV28 and TRBJ2-5; the match to TRBD2 covers 11 bases. V lost 1 base and J lost 5; bases outside the gene matches: 6. The CDR3 runs to 16 residues. Germline CDR1 and CDR2: MDHEN and SYDVKM.

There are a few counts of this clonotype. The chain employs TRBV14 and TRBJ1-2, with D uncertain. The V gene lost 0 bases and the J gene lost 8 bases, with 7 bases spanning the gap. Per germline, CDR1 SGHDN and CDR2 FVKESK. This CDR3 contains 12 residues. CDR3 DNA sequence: TGTGCCAGCAGCCAAGACGGACGAGGCTACACCTTC. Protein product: CASSQDGRGYTF.

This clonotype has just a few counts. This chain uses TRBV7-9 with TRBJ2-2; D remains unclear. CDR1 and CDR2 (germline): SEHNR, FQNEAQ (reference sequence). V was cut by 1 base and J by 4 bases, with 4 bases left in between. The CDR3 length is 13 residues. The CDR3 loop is CASSLDFTGELFF. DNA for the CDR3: TGTGCCAGCAGCTTAGACTTCACCGGGGAGCTGTTTTTT.

The CDR3 coding sequence is TGCAGTGCTAGAGCTCAACAGGGGGCCTATAATTCACCCCTCCACTTT. Encoded protein: CSARAQQGAYNSPLHF. The chain is built from TRBV20-1 and TRBJ1-6, with 8 bases lining up with TRBD1. J gave up 2 bases and V 1 base, and 4 bases lay outside the gene matches. The CDR3 consists of 16 residues. The germline gives CDR1 DFQATT, CDR2 SNEGSKA (reference sequence).

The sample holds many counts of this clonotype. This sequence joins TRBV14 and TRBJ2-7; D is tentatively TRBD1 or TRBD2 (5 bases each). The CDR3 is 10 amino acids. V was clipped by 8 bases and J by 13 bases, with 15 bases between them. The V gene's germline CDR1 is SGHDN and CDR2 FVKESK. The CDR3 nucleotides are TGTGCCAGCTTAAAGGGACCCTACTACTTC. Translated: CASLKGPYYF.

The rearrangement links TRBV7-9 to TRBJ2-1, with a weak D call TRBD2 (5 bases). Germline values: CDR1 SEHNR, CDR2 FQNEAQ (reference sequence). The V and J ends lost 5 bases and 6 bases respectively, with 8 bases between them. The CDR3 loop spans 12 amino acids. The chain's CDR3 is CASSPGSNEQFF. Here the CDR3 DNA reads TGTGCCAGCAGCCCGGGGAGCAATGAGCAGTTCTTC.

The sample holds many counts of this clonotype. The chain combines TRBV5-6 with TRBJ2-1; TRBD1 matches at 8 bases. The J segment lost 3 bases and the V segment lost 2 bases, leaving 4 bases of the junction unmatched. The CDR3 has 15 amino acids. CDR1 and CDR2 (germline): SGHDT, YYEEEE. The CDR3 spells CASSFFRGLYNEQFF. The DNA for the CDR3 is TGTGCCAGCAGCTTCTTCAGGGGGCTCTACAATGAGCAGTTCTTC.

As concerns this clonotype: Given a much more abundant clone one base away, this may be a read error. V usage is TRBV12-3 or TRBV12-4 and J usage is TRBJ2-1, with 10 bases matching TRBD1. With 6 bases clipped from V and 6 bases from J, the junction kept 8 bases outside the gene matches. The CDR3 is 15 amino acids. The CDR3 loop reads CASSDRDRGFNEQFF. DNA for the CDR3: TGTGCCAGCAGCGACCGGGACAGGGGATTCAATGAGCAGTTCTTC.

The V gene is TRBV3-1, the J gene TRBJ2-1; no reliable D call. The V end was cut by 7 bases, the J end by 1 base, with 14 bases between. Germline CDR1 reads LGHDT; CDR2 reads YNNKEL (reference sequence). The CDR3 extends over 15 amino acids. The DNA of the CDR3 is TGTGCCAGCACAGGAGCAGCCTCATCCTACAATGAGCAGTTCTTC. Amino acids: CASTGAASSYNEQFF.

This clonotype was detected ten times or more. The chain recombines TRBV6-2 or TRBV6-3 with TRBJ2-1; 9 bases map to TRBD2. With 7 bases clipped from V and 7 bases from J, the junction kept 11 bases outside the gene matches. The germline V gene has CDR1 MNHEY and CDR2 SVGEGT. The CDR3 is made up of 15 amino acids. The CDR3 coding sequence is TGTGCCAGCATCCAGCGGCGGGAGGGCCGAAATGAGCAGTTCTTC. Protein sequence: CASIQRREGRNEQFF.